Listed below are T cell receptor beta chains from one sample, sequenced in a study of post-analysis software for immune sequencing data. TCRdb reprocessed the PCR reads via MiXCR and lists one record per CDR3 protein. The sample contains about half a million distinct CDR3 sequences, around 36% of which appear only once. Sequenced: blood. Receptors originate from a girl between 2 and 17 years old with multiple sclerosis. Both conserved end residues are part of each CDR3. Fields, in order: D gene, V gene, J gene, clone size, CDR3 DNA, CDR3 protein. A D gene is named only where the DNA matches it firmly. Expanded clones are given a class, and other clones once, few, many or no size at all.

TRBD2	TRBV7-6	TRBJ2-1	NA	TGTGCCAGCAGCCGACAGCGGGGCTTTGAGCAGTTCTTC	CASSRQRGFEQFF
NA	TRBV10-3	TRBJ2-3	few	TGTGCCATCAGTGGGACCGGACAGCTCACTGGTACGCAGTATTTT	CAISGTGQLTGTQYF
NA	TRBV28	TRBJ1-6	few	TGTGCCAGCAGTCCGATAGAAAGGAATTCACCCCTCCACTTT	CASSPIERNSPLHF
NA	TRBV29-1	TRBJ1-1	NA	TGCAGCGTTGAAGAAAGTAAGGGGACTGAAGCTTTCTTT	CSVEESKGTEAFF
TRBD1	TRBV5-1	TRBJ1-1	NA	TGCGCCAGCAGCGGTGGGGACAGGGATCACGTCAACACTGAAGCTTTCTTT	CASSGGDRDHVNTEAFF
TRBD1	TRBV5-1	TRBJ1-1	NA	TGCGCCAGCAGCCTTAAACAGGGGTGGACTGAAGCTTTCTTT	CASSLKQGWTEAFF
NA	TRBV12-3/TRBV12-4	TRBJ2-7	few	TGTGCCAGCAGTTTCCCGAGAGTTTACGAGCAGTACTTC	CASSFPRVYEQYF
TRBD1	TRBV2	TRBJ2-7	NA	TGTGCCAGCAGTTCCCGCGTCAGGGGGTACGAGCAGTACTTC	CASSSRVRGYEQYF
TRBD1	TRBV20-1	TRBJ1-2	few	TGCAGTGCTATGGGGACAGACTATGGCTACACCTTC	CSAMGTDYGYTF
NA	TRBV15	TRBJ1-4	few	TGTGCCACCAGCAGAGGAATCGCAACTAATGAAAAACTGTTTTTT	CATSRGIATNEKLFF
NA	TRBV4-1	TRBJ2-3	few	TGCGCCAGCAGCCAACTTCCAGGGGGGCGGGTCACAGATACGCAGTATTTT	CASSQLPGGRVTDTQYF
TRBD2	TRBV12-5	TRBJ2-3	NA	TGTGCTAGTGGTCCCGGGACTAGCGGGGACGATACGCAGTATTTT	CASGPGTSGDDTQYF
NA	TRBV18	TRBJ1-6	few	TGTGCCAGCTCACCAGATTATCGACGACTGACAAGCTCCTATAATTCACCCCTCCACTTT	CASSPDYRRLTSSYNSPLHF
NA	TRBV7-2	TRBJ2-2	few	TGTGCCAGCAGCGGCGTCGTCGGGACCGGGGAGCTGTTTTTT	CASSGVVGTGELFF
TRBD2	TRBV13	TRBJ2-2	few	TGTGCCAGCAGCTACCGTCGGGTAGCGGGGAACACCGGGGAGCTGTTTTTT	CASSYRRVAGNTGELFF
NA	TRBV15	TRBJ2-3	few	TGTGCCACCAGCAGGCAGGGGGATACGCAGTATTTT	CATSRQGDTQYF
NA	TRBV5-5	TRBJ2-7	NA	TGTGCCAGCAGCTTGGGAAGTGGGATTCTCGGCTCCGAGCAGTACTTC	CASSLGSGILGSEQYF
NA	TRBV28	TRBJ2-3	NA	TGTGCCAGCAGTTTATTGGGGTCCGTGGCAGATACGCAGTATTTT	CASSLLGSVADTQYF
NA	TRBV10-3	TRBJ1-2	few	TGTGCCATCAGCGGAGGGACGAACTATGGCTACACCTTC	CAISGGTNYGYTF
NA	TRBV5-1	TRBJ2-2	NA	TGCGCCAGCAGGTATGGCGAGATAGCGAACACCGGGGAGCTGTTTTTT	CASRYGEIANTGELFF
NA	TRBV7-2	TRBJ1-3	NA	TGTGCCAGCAGCTGGGTCGGGACTGGAAACACCATATATTTT	CASSWVGTGNTIYF
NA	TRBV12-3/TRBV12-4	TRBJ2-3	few	TGTGCCAGCAGTGAACAGGGAAGGCACACAGATACGCAGTATTTT	CASSEQGRHTDTQYF
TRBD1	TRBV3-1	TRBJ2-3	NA	TGTGCCAGCAGCCCAAGCTGGGACAGTTTTACGCAGTATTTT	CASSPSWDSFTQYF
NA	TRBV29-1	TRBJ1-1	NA	TGCAGCGTTGAACAGGGGTTGAACACTGAAGCTTTCTTT	CSVEQGLNTEAFF
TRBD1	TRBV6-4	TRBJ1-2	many	TGTGCCGGAGGGACGAAGGGCGAGCGGGGGACAGACTATGGCTACACCTTC	CAGGTKGERGTDYGYTF
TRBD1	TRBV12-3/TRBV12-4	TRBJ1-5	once	TGTGCCAGCGGTGAAACAGGGGGTATCAATCAGCCCCAGCATTTT	CASGETGGINQPQHF
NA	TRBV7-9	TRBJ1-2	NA	TGTGCCAGCAGCTTATCACCGGGGATCTATGGCTACACCTTC	CASSLSPGIYGYTF
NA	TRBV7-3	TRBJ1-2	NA	TGTGCCAGCAGCCCAATGGGGGGTGACTATGGCTACACCTTC	CASSPMGGDYGYTF
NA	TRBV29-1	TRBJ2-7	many	TGCAGCGTTGAGGGAGACTTCTACGAGCAGTACTTC	CSVEGDFYEQYF
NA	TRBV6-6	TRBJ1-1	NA	TGTGCCAGCAGTTACAGCTGGAACAAGAACACTGAAGCTTTCTTT	CASSYSWNKNTEAFF
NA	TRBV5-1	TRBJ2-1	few	TGCGCCAGCAGCTTCCGAGGACAGCGGTATGAGCAGTTCTTC	CASSFRGQRYEQFF
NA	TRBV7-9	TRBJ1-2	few	TGTGCCAGCACCCAGGAGAATTTCTATGGCTACACCTTC	CASTQENFYGYTF
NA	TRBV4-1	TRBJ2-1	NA	TGCGCCAGCAGCCGATACCCGTGGAATGAGCAGTTCTTC	CASSRYPWNEQFF
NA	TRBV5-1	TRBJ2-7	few	TGCGCCAGCAGCTTTCCCTCCAGAGCCTACGAGCAGTACTTC	CASSFPSRAYEQYF
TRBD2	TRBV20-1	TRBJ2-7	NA	TGCAGTGCTAGAGACGCCCTAGCGGGGGGACCATACGAGCAGTACTTC	CSARDALAGGPYEQYF
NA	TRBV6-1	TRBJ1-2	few	TGTGCCAGCAGTGTGACAGAATACTATGGCTACACCTTC	CASSVTEYYGYTF
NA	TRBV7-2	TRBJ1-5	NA	TGTGCCAGCAGCATAAGGGCGGGCAATCAGCCCCAGCATTTT	CASSIRAGNQPQHF
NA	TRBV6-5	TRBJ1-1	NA	TGTGCCAGCAGCGACAGGCAGACTGAAGCTTTCTTT	CASSDRQTEAFF
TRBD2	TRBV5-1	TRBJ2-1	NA	TGCGCCAGCAGCGATAGCGGGGGGAAGGCCAATGAGCAGTTCTTC	CASSDSGGKANEQFF
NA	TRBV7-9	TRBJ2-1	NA	TGTGCCAGCAGCCCTCGGGGCAACTCCTACAATGAGCAGTTCTTC	CASSPRGNSYNEQFF
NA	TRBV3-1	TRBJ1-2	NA	TGTGCCAGCAGCCAAGAAGCTGGGGCCAGCTATGGCTACACCTTC	CASSQEAGASYGYTF
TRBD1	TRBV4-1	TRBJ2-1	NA	TGCGCCAGCAGTCGACAAGCGACAGGGAGAGGGAACAATGAGCAGTTCTTC	CASSRQATGRGNNEQFF
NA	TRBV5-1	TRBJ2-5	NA	TGCGCCAGCAGCACCGGATCCGTCGGGAATCAAGAGACCCAGTACTTC	CASSTGSVGNQETQYF
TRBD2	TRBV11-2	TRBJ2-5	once	TGTGCCAGCAGCTTAGGATCGCGGGGGGCCGCAGAGACCCAGTACTTC	CASSLGSRGAAETQYF
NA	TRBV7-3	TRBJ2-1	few	TGTGCCAGCAGCCCCACCCTCCGAAGCTCCTACAATGAGCAGTTCTTC	CASSPTLRSSYNEQFF
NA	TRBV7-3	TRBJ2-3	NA	TGTGCCAGCAGCCTGTCGGGACTCGGCGACACAGATACGCAGTATTTT	CASSLSGLGDTDTQYF
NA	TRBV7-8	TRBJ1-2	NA	TGTGCCAGCAGCCCAGATGGGCTAAACTATGGCTACACCTTC	CASSPDGLNYGYTF
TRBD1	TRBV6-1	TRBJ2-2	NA	TGTGCCAGCACTCTACAGGGGTTCGGCACCGGGGAGCTGTTTTTT	CASTLQGFGTGELFF
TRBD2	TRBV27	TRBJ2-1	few	TGTGCCAGCAGTTTATCGACTAGCGGGGTAATGAATGAGCAGTTCTTC	CASSLSTSGVMNEQFF
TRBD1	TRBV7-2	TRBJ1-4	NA	TGTGCCAGCAGCCGCACAGGGGGGGATAATAAAAAACTGTTTTTT	CASSRTGGDNKKLFF
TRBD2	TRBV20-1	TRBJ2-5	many	TGCAGTGCTAGCGGGACTAGCGGGGGTGTAAAGACCCAGTACTTC	CSASGTSGGVKTQYF
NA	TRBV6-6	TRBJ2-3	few	TGTGCCAGCAGTTACGGCGCAAACACAGATACGCAGTATTTT	CASSYGANTDTQYF
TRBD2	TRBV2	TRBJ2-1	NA	TGTGCCAGCAGTGAATTAGGTGGGGGGGCCTACAATGAGCAGTTCTTC	CASSELGGGAYNEQFF
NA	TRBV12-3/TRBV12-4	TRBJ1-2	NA	TGTGCCAGCAGTCCGGAGGCCGGGGGCTACACCTTC	CASSPEAGGYTF
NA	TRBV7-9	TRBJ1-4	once	TGTGCCGGCAGCCTCAGGGGTCGAGAAGAAAAACTGTTTTTT	CAGSLRGREEKLFF
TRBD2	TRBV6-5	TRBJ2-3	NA	TGTGCCAGCAGTTCTCCCAGCGGGGGTTCTAGCACAGATACGCAGTATTTT	CASSSPSGGSSTDTQYF